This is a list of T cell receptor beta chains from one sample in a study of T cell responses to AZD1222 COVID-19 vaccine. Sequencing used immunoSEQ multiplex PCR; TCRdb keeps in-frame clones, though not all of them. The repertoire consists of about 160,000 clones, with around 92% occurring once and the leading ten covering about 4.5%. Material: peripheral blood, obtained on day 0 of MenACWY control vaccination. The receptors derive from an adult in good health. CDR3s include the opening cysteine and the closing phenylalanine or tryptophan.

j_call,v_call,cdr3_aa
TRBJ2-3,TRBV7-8,CASSTATGLRTDTQYF
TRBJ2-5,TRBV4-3,CASSQDIGGRGQETQYF
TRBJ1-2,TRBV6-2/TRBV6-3,CASSSRGESYGYTF
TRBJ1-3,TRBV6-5,CASGTFSGNTIYF
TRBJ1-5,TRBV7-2,CASSSLRTGGVQPQHF
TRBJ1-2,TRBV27,CASSYRGLYGYTF
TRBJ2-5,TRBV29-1,CSADRSQETQYF
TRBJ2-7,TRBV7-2,CASSFAGANYEQYF
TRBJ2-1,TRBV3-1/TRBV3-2,CASSPAGAYNEQFF
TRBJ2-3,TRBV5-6,CASSFRTSGYTDTQYF
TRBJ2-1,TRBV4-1,CASSPLGLAGPSSYNEQFF
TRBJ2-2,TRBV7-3,CASRQDTGELFF
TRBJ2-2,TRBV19,CASSIMGAEELFF
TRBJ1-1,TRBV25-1,CASSTVMGTEAFF
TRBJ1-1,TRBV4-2,CASSQDVWSLGARSTEAFF
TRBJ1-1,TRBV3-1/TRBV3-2,CASSQIDYTEAFF
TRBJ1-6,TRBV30,CALITGEAYSPLHF
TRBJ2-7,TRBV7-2,CASSSSGRTYEQYF
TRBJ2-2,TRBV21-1,CASSKTGQGVGRLNTGELFF
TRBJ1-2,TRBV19,CASTPATGYGYTF
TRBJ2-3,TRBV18,CASSPLDTQYF
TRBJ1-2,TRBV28,CASSFGQGAPGYTF
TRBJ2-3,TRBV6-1,CASSEEGGGHFGDTQYF
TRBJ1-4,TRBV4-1,CASSQSLSAALNEKLFF
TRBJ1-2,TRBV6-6,CASSYNSLYGYTF
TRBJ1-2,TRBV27,CASSFLPGQEEGYTF
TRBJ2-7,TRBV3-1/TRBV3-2,CASSQEDPRQQYF
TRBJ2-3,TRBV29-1,CSVPRPTSTDTQYF
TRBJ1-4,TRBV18,CASSLSGIGNEKLFF
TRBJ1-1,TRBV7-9,CASEDRGGLEAFF
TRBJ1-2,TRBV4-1,CASSQEFWTGVLADDGYTF
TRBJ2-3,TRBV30,CAWSVKGGDTQYF
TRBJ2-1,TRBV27,CASSHFRDGNNEQFF
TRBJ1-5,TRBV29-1,CSVVRDKGQPQHF
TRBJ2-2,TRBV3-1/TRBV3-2,CASSQGTSGTTGELFF
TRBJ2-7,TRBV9,CASSPPTGSQSVEQYF